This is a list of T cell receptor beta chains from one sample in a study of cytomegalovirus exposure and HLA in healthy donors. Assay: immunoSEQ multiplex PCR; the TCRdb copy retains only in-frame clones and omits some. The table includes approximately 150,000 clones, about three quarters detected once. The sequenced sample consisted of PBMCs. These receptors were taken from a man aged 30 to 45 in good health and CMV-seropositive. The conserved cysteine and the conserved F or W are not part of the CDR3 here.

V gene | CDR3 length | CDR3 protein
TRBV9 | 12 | ASSVSALNTEAF
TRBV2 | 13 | ASSVRTSGSDEQF
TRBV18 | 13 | ASSPPTGAKNIQY
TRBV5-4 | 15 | ASSLGLAGGESGELF
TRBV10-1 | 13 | ASSDRASGNNEQF
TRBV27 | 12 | ASRRLPRDTEAF
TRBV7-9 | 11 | ASRGQGDTEAF
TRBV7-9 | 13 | ASSPQGAALKGYT
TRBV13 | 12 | ASSPGDLRTTQY
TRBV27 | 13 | ASGLGGQGPYEQY
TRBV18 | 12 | ASSRDRGNTEAF
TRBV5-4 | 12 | ASGTSGFSYEQY
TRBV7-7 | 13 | ASSSPETRPYGYT
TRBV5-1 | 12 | ASGLAEQYNEQF
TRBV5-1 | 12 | ASSLGQVENEQF
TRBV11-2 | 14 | ASSLVFSGYVNEQF
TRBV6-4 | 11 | ASSDGGGYEQY
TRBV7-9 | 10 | ASSLVGTGQD
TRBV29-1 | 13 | SVEGGRASYNEQF
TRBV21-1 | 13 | ASTRGQGRLQPQH
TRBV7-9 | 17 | SSSLAVGSGRIKPNEQF
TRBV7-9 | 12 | ASSLGTGMQPQH
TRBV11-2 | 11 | ASSLTFTDTQY
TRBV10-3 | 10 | AISETEYGYT
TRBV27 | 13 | ASSFLAGRSYEQY
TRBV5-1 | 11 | ASSLVVQETQY
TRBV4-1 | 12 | ASSQDRRIRGAF
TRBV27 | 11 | ASRTTGGGWTF
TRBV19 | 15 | ASSTHTRTSGGTEAF
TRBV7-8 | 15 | ASSLGTVSREAYEQY
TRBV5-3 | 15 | ARSPPLVLAGVYEQY
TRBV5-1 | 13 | ASSRTGGAGDTQY
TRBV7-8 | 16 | ASSLVFGSGSVDNEQF
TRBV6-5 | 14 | ASSYSSGAAGDTQY
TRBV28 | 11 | ASILAMNTEAF
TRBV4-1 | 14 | ASSPRGQAPHQPQH
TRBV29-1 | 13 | SVEVSRDTTDTQY
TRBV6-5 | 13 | ASSRTGLEYNEQF
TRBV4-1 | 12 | ASSQEEGSPTQY
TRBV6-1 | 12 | ATTGRNSGNTIY
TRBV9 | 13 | ASSVVGVAGDTQY
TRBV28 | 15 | ASSSKRYPGVNYGYT
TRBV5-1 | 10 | ASSSDSYEQY
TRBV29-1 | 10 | SAEGQGEKLF
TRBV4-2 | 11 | ASSQTRVNEQY
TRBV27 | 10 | ASRGTGNEQY